These T cell receptor beta chains were read from a single sample in a study of metastatic and nonmetastatic thyroid tumors. With MiXCR, TCRdb called clones anew from the PCR reads. The sample carries under 20,000 clones, more than 30% recorded once. Sequencing input: tumor tissue. These receptors all stem from a female donor with papillary thyroid cancer or a benign thyroid nodule (not recorded which). Some clones in this sample may be carry-over from other donors' samples. The CDR3 runs from the conserved cysteine through the conserved F or W. A D gene is named only where the DNA matches it firmly. The size of a clone is reported for some rows only, either as once, few or many, or as a class for expanded clones.

CDR3 DNA: TGTGCCAGCAGCTTATGGGCGGGAGGCCAAGAGACCCAGTACTTC; CDR3 protein: CASSLWAGGQETQYF; clone size: .; D gene: TRBD2; J gene: TRBJ2-5; V gene: TRBV7-2
CDR3 DNA: TGTGCCTGGAGTGGGGGACTGGGTAACTATGGCTACACCTTC; CDR3 protein: CAWSGGLGNYGYTF; clone size: .; D gene: .; J gene: TRBJ1-2; V gene: TRBV30
CDR3 DNA: TGTGCCAGCAGCCCCTCGGGTGGGGGGACAGCTAACTATGGCTACACCTTC; CDR3 protein: CASSPSGGGTANYGYTF; clone size: .; D gene: TRBD1; J gene: TRBJ1-2; V gene: TRBV11-2
CDR3 DNA: TGCAGTGCTAGCCAGGACAGGGCGGGGTATGGCTACACCTTC; CDR3 protein: CSASQDRAGYGYTF; clone size: many; D gene: TRBD1; J gene: TRBJ1-2; V gene: TRBV20-1
CDR3 DNA: TGTGCCAGCACTCGAGGGACGGCTTCCCTTGGGGAGACCCAGTACTTC; CDR3 protein: CASTRGTASLGETQYF; clone size: few; D gene: .; J gene: TRBJ2-5; V gene: TRBV6-1
CDR3 DNA: TGTGCCAGCCCAAAACCGCTGTATGGCTACACCTTC; CDR3 protein: CASPKPLYGYTF; clone size: few; D gene: .; J gene: TRBJ1-2; V gene: TRBV6-1
CDR3 DNA: TGCGCCAGCAGTGTATTTGGCAGGGCAGGGTCAGATACGCAGTATTTT; CDR3 protein: CASSVFGRAGSDTQYF; clone size: few; D gene: .; J gene: TRBJ2-3; V gene: TRBV6-9
CDR3 DNA: TGCAGCGTTGAGGGTATCTGGGACAGAGATTACAATGAGCAGTTCTTC; CDR3 protein: CSVEGIWDRDYNEQFF; clone size: .; D gene: TRBD1; J gene: TRBJ2-1; V gene: TRBV29-1
CDR3 DNA: TGTGCCAGCAGTGACTCGTCTCTCTCTGGGGCCAACATCCTGACTTTC; CDR3 protein: CASSDSSLSGANILTF; clone size: few; D gene: .; J gene: TRBJ2-6; V gene: TRBV6-4
CDR3 DNA: TGTGCCAGCAGTGCCCTGGAGAGGGTTTGGTACGAGCAGTACTTC; CDR3 protein: CASSALERVWYEQYF; clone size: many; D gene: .; J gene: TRBJ2-7; V gene: TRBV6-1
CDR3 DNA: TGTGCCAGCAGCCCACAGGGGTCGGACCCCTATGGCTACACCTTC; CDR3 protein: CASSPQGSDPYGYTF; clone size: medium-sized; D gene: TRBD1; J gene: TRBJ1-2; V gene: TRBV11-3
CDR3 DNA: TGTGCCAGCGTTACGGGGCAGTTCTCTAACTATGGCTACACCTTC; CDR3 protein: CASVTGQFSNYGYTF; clone size: few; D gene: .; J gene: TRBJ1-2; V gene: TRBV27
CDR3 DNA: TGTGCCAGCGGACTAGCGGGGGCTATACAAGAGACCCAGTACTTC; CDR3 protein: CASGLAGAIQETQYF; clone size: few; D gene: TRBD2; J gene: TRBJ2-5; V gene: TRBV2
CDR3 DNA: TGTGCCAGCAGCCTTAGGACTAGCGGGAGCTACGAGCAGTACTTC; CDR3 protein: CASSLRTSGSYEQYF; clone size: .; D gene: TRBD2; J gene: TRBJ2-7; V gene: TRBV7-2
CDR3 DNA: TGTGCCAGCAGCCGACAGGGAACTCCTACAGATACGCAGTATTTT; CDR3 protein: CASSRQGTPTDTQYF; clone size: .; D gene: TRBD1; J gene: TRBJ2-3; V gene: TRBV11-2
CDR3 DNA: TGTGCCAGCAGTTTGCTGGCTAGCGGGAGGGGCAATGAGCAGTTCTTC; CDR3 protein: CASSLLASGRGNEQFF; clone size: few; D gene: TRBD2; J gene: TRBJ2-1; V gene: TRBV28
CDR3 DNA: TGTGCCAGCGTAATCCACCCGCCTTCCTTCTTGCTTGGGTCAGATACGCAGTATTTT; CDR3 protein: CASVIHPPSFLLGSDTQYF; clone size: .; D gene: .; J gene: TRBJ2-3; V gene: TRBV6-2/TRBV6-3
CDR3 DNA: TGTGCCAGCAGCTTAGGACCTAACACCGGGGAGCTGTTTTTT; CDR3 protein: CASSLGPNTGELFF; clone size: few; D gene: .; J gene: TRBJ2-2; V gene: TRBV11-1
CDR3 DNA: TGTGCCAGCAGCCCCCGGGGAAGGTCGACTAATGAAAAACTGTTTTTT; CDR3 protein: CASSPRGRSTNEKLFF; clone size: many; D gene: .; J gene: TRBJ1-4; V gene: TRBV5-6
CDR3 DNA: TGCGCCAGCAGCTCCGGGACGTTGAGCTCCTACGAGCAGTACTTC; CDR3 protein: CASSSGTLSSYEQYF; clone size: .; D gene: .; J gene: TRBJ2-7; V gene: TRBV5-1
CDR3 DNA: TGTGCCAGTACCCCGGACAGAGCATATAGCAATCAGCCCCAGCATTTT; CDR3 protein: CASTPDRAYSNQPQHF; clone size: .; D gene: .; J gene: TRBJ1-5; V gene: TRBV19
CDR3 DNA: TGTGCCAGCACCCAGCGGGAGGGATCCGAGCAGTACTTC; CDR3 protein: CASTQREGSEQYF; clone size: .; D gene: TRBD2; J gene: TRBJ2-7; V gene: TRBV6-1
CDR3 DNA: TGTGCCAGTAGTCCTCGCGAGGTTGGGAGGGGCACCGGGGAGCTGTTTTTT; CDR3 protein: CASSPREVGRGTGELFF; clone size: many; D gene: TRBD2; J gene: TRBJ2-2; V gene: TRBV19
CDR3 DNA: TGTGCCAGCAGTTTAGGCGGGGGACAGGGCAACGAGCAGTACTTC; CDR3 protein: CASSLGGGQGNEQYF; clone size: medium-sized; D gene: TRBD1; J gene: TRBJ2-7; V gene: TRBV27
CDR3 DNA: TGTGCCAGCACCCCTGGGGGGGCGCGGGGGGATACGCAGTATTTT; CDR3 protein: CASTPGGARGDTQYF; clone size: many; D gene: .; J gene: TRBJ2-3; V gene: TRBV12-3/TRBV12-4
CDR3 DNA: TGCGCCAGCAGCTTGGAAGGTAGCGGGAGGCCGGACAATGAGCAGTTCTTC; CDR3 protein: CASSLEGSGRPDNEQFF; clone size: medium-sized; D gene: TRBD2; J gene: TRBJ2-1; V gene: TRBV5-1
CDR3 DNA: TGTGCCAGCACAGGGCCACAGGGGGACACAGATACGCAGTATTTT; CDR3 protein: CASTGPQGDTDTQYF; clone size: once; D gene: TRBD1; J gene: TRBJ2-3; V gene: TRBV2
CDR3 DNA: TGTGCCAGCTCACCTGCTGGGCGCTCCTATAATTCACCCCTCCACTTT; CDR3 protein: CASSPAGRSYNSPLHF; clone size: medium-sized; D gene: .; J gene: TRBJ1-6; V gene: TRBV18
CDR3 DNA: TGTGCCAGCAGCTTGGCGGGGCAACCCACAGATACGCAGTATTTT; CDR3 protein: CASSLAGQPTDTQYF; clone size: many; D gene: .; J gene: TRBJ2-3; V gene: TRBV5-4
CDR3 DNA: TGTGCCAGCAGTGAAGCGCTGGGGGGGCGCGGGTCCTACGAGCAGTACTTC; CDR3 protein: CASSEALGGRGSYEQYF; clone size: medium-sized; D gene: .; J gene: TRBJ2-7; V gene: TRBV6-1
CDR3 DNA: TGCGCCAGCAGTGAGACTAGCGGGTTTCCTCGAGGCGAGCAGAACTTC; CDR3 protein: CASSETSGFPRGEQNF; clone size: .; D gene: TRBD2; J gene: TRBJ2-7; V gene: TRBV10-2
CDR3 DNA: TGCAGTGCTAGGTCGGCTTGGACAGCCGAAAAACTGTTTTTT; CDR3 protein: CSARSAWTAEKLFF; clone size: once; D gene: .; J gene: TRBJ1-4; V gene: TRBV20-1
CDR3 DNA: TGCAGTGCTAGCAGACAGGGAGCGAACACCGGGGAGCTGTTTTTT; CDR3 protein: CSASRQGANTGELFF; clone size: many; D gene: TRBD1; J gene: TRBJ2-2; V gene: TRBV20-1
CDR3 DNA: TGCGCCAGCAGAAGAGAGGAGGACACCATATATTTT; CDR3 protein: CASRREEDTIYF; clone size: .; D gene: .; J gene: TRBJ1-3; V gene: TRBV5-1
CDR3 DNA: TGTGCCTGGACAGGAACAGTTAATGAAAAACTGTTTTTT; CDR3 protein: CAWTGTVNEKLFF; clone size: .; D gene: .; J gene: TRBJ1-4; V gene: TRBV30
CDR3 DNA: TGCAGTGCTCCCCCTTACGGGGGGCAGCTCGAGCAGTACTTC; CDR3 protein: CSAPPYGGQLEQYF; clone size: .; D gene: .; J gene: TRBJ2-7; V gene: TRBV20-1
CDR3 DNA: TGCAGTGCTACTAGGGGGACCTACGAGCAGTACTTC; CDR3 protein: CSATRGTYEQYF; clone size: .; D gene: .; J gene: TRBJ2-7; V gene: TRBV20-1
CDR3 DNA: TGTGCCAGCAGTCCCATTACAGGTGTCCTTGATCGGGCCAACGTCCTGACTTTC; CDR3 protein: CASSPITGVLDRANVLTF; clone size: medium-sized; D gene: .; J gene: TRBJ2-6; V gene: TRBV12-3/TRBV12-4
CDR3 DNA: TGTGCCAGCAGCGAGGTGGGGGACGGGGAGCAGTACTTC; CDR3 protein: CASSEVGDGEQYF; clone size: .; D gene: .; J gene: TRBJ2-7; V gene: TRBV11-2
CDR3 DNA: TGTGCCAGCAGCCCGGACAGGGGGCTAAGTCAGCCCCAGCATTTT; CDR3 protein: CASSPDRGLSQPQHF; clone size: .; D gene: TRBD1; J gene: TRBJ1-5; V gene: TRBV5-4
CDR3 DNA: TGTGCCAGCACCCGAGGGGGCACCGGGGAGCTGTTTTTT; CDR3 protein: CASTRGGTGELFF; clone size: .; D gene: .; J gene: TRBJ2-2; V gene: TRBV11-3
CDR3 DNA: TGTGCCAGCAGCCCGGGACAGGGGGCCGCCTACGAGCAGTACTTC; CDR3 protein: CASSPGQGAAYEQYF; clone size: .; D gene: TRBD1; J gene: TRBJ2-7; V gene: TRBV12-3/TRBV12-4
CDR3 DNA: TGTGCCAGCTCCTCCGGACAGGGCGCAACTAATGAAAAACTGTTTTTT; CDR3 protein: CASSSGQGATNEKLFF; clone size: medium-sized; D gene: TRBD1; J gene: TRBJ1-4; V gene: TRBV18
CDR3 DNA: TGTGCCTGGAGGAAGAGCTGGAAAGAGACCCAGTACTTC; CDR3 protein: CAWRKSWKETQYF; clone size: .; D gene: .; J gene: TRBJ2-5; V gene: TRBV30
CDR3 DNA: TGTGCCAGCGAACGGACGGGACAAGAGACCCAGTGCTTC; CDR3 protein: CASERTGQETQCF; clone size: many; D gene: .; J gene: TRBJ2-5; V gene: TRBV12-3/TRBV12-4
CDR3 DNA: TGTGCCAGCAGGCCGGACTCCTTGGACCAGTACTTC; CDR3 protein: CASRPDSLDQYF; clone size: few; D gene: .; J gene: TRBJ2-5; V gene: TRBV28
CDR3 DNA: TGTGCCAGCAGTTTCTTATCCGGGGGGCCGAACAATGAGCAGTTCTTC; CDR3 protein: CASSFLSGGPNNEQFF; clone size: few; D gene: .; J gene: TRBJ2-1; V gene: TRBV12-3/TRBV12-4
CDR3 DNA: TGTGCCAGCAGTGAGACGACAACCTACGAGCAGTACTTC; CDR3 protein: CASSETTTYEQYF; clone size: few; D gene: .; J gene: TRBJ2-7; V gene: TRBV25-1
CDR3 DNA: TGTGCCAGCAGCCAAGATCAGGCACCCTACAATGAGCAGTTCTTC; CDR3 protein: CASSQDQAPYNEQFF; clone size: many; D gene: .; J gene: TRBJ2-1; V gene: TRBV4-2